The rows below give T cell receptor beta chains drawn from one sample of a study of regulatory T cells in long-lasting Graves disease. Using its own MiXCR run on the multiplex PCR reads, TCRdb lists one record per CDR3 protein. The top ten hold around 13% of the sample, which has about 560,000 distinct CDR3 sequences, about 15% seen once. These data are also associated with another study on T cells in Graves' hyperthyroidism and ophthalmopathy.

This specimen consisted of peripheral blood mononuclear cells (PBMCs), obtained at new diagnosis, from a patient treated with antithyroid drugs. These receptors were collected from a man younger than 35 with Graves disease. CDR3s include the opening cysteine and the closing phenylalanine or tryptophan. A D gene is named only where the DNA matches it firmly. Part of the rows lack a size; the others show once, few, many or a class for expanded clones.

D,J,V,size,DNA,CDR3
TRBD1,TRBJ2-2,TRBV27,-,TGTGCCAGCAGTTTATATCAGGGGGACACCGGGGAGCTGTTTTTT,CASSLYQGDTGELFF
-,TRBJ1-2,TRBV20-1,few,TGCAGTGCAGCCGGGACTCAGATCGGGGGTGGCTACACCTTC,CSAAGTQIGGGYTF
TRBD2,TRBJ2-2,TRBV28,many,TGTGCAGCCCGGCGGGAGGGCACCGGGGAGCTGTTTTTT,CAARREGTGELFF
TRBD1,TRBJ2-2,TRBV19,few,TGTGCCAGTAGATGGGACAGAACGAACACCGGGGAGCTGTTTTTT,CASRWDRTNTGELFF
TRBD1,TRBJ2-3,TRBV10-3,many,TGTGCCATCAGGAAAACCTTACAGGGGTCTAGCACAGATACGCAGTATTTT,CAIRKTLQGSSTDTQYF
TRBD2,TRBJ2-3,TRBV7-3,many,TGTGCCAGCAGCTCCCAGGGGACTAGCGGGAGTGATACGCAGTATTTT,CASSSQGTSGSDTQYF
TRBD2,TRBJ2-1,TRBV30,many,TGTGCCTGGAGTGTACTTACTAGCGGGAGAAACAATGAGCAGTTCTTC,CAWSVLTSGRNNEQFF
-,TRBJ2-7,TRBV5-6,few,TGTGCCAGCAGCTTCGGGGGACGGGAGCTCTACGAGCAGTACTTC,CASSFGGRELYEQYF
TRBD1,TRBJ2-1,TRBV20-1,many,TGCAGTGCTGGGAATCGGGACAGGGGCTACAATGAGCAGTTCTTC,CSAGNRDRGYNEQFF
-,TRBJ2-7,TRBV2,-,TGTGCCAGCAGTGAATTGGGGCGCACCTACGAGCAGTACTTC,CASSELGRTYEQYF
-,TRBJ1-6,TRBV27,-,TGTGCCAGCAGTTTGGGGGGTGTGAATTCACCCCTCCACTTT,CASSLGGVNSPLHF
-,TRBJ2-1,TRBV3-1,-,TGTGCCAGCAGCCCCCCACCATATCGGGGGAATGAGCAGTTCTTC,CASSPPPYRGNEQFF
-,TRBJ1-2,TRBV7-9,few,TGTGCCAGCAGCCCCCGGGACCGCTACTATGGCTACACCTTC,CASSPRDRYYGYTF
-,TRBJ2-4,TRBV20-1,few,TGCAGTGCTAACTGGTTCCGGGACTCAGGAAACATTCAGTACTTC,CSANWFRDSGNIQYF
TRBD1,TRBJ2-1,TRBV7-9,many,TGTGCCAGCAGTTTTCCGGGACAGCCAAACGGAGATGAGCAGTTCTTC,CASSFPGQPNGDEQFF
-,TRBJ2-3,TRBV20-1,-,TGCAGTGCTAGACTCCCCGGAGGGGGGGATACGCAGTATTTT,CSARLPGGGDTQYF
TRBD1,TRBJ1-2,TRBV18,few,TGTGCCAGCTCACCACCGACAGGGGAGGACGGTGGCTACACCTTC,CASSPPTGEDGGYTF
-,TRBJ2-3,TRBV5-6,few,TGTGCCAGCAGCTTGTCTTCCTCGGGAGATACGCAGTATTTT,CASSLSSSGDTQYF
-,TRBJ1-3,TRBV20-1,few,TGCAGTGCTAGTAGGCCGGACTCTGGAAACACCATATATTTT,CSASRPDSGNTIYF
TRBD2,TRBJ2-7,TRBV7-9,many,TGTGCCAGCGTCCCTAGCGGCTCCTACGAGCAGTACTTC,CASVPSGSYEQYF
-,TRBJ1-6,TRBV5-1,-,TGCGCCAGCAGCTTGGCGACAGCAACCGGGAGTTCACCCCTCCACTTT,CASSLATATGSSPLHF
TRBD2,TRBJ2-3,TRBV6-1,-,TGTGCCAGCAGCCGGCGGGAGGGCCGGGGAGATACGCAGTATTTT,CASSRREGRGDTQYF
-,TRBJ2-7,TRBV11-2,many,TGTGCCAGCAGCTTAGGGCCTCGGTACGAGCAGTACTTC,CASSLGPRYEQYF
-,TRBJ2-1,TRBV11-2,many,TGTGCCATCGTGGGGGGCCCCAACTACAATGAGCAGTTCTTC,CAIVGGPNYNEQFF
-,TRBJ2-7,TRBV30,many,TGTGCCTGGAGTGTACAACGACTGCACTTC,CAWSVQRLHF
TRBD2,TRBJ2-5,TRBV27,-,TGTGCCAGCAAACTAGCGGGAACCACCGGAGGGTACCAAGAGACCCAGTACTTC,CASKLAGTTGGYQETQYF
TRBD1,TRBJ2-7,TRBV7-3,once,TGTGCCAGCAGCTACTCAGGGGGCCGTCCCTACGAGCAGTACTTC,CASSYSGGRPYEQYF
-,TRBJ2-1,TRBV11-2,-,TGTGCCAGCAGCATCGGGACTCTCTACAATGAGCAGTTCTTC,CASSIGTLYNEQFF
TRBD1,TRBJ1-2,TRBV2,many,TGTGCCAGCAGTTATACAGGGGCCGCCGATAATGGCTACACCTTC,CASSYTGAADNGYTF
-,TRBJ2-5,TRBV7-2,many,TGTGCCAGCAGCTTAGGGTCCCCGTACCAAGAGACCCAGTACTTC,CASSLGSPYQETQYF
TRBD2,TRBJ2-5,TRBV12-3/TRBV12-4,many,TGTGCCAGCAGTCGAGGACTAGCGGGAGGGGAGACCCAGTACTTC,CASSRGLAGGETQYF